The entry below gives a single T cell receptor beta chain sequence along with its context. The sample comes from a study of cytomegalovirus exposure and HLA in healthy donors. The CDR3 totals 13 residues. The germline V and J ends were trimmed by 2 bases and 3 bases, with 7 bases remaining between them. Germline V gene data show CDR1 as SGHDN and CDR2 as FVKESK. The PCR made use of 60 Vbeta and 13 Jbeta primers. Sequenced by immunoSEQ multiplex PCR; TCRdb stores in-frame clones only, minus some. The sample holds about 140,000 clones, approximately 79% seen once. V and J are TRBV14 and TRBJ1-2; weak D call: TRBD1 (5 bases). This TCR came from a male donor in good health and CMV-seronegative. Sequenced sample: PBMCs. As DNA, the CDR3 is TGTGCCAGCAGCCAACGGGGGGACTATGGCTACACCTTC. This translates into CASSQRGDYGYTF. The whole variable domain, remainder taken from reference TRBV14 and TRBJ1-2, is EAGVTQFPSHSVIEKGQTVTLRCDPISGHDNLYWYRRVMGKEIKFLLHFVKESKQDESGMPNNRFLAERTGGTYSTLKVQPAELEDSGVYFCASSQRGDYGYTFGSGTRLTVV.